Below are 20 T cell receptor beta chains sequenced from a single sample in a study of cytomegalovirus exposure and HLA in healthy donors. Researchers ran the PCR with 60 Vbeta and 13 Jbeta primers. The assay was immunoSEQ multiplex PCR, and TCRdb's table has in-frame clones only and misses some. The sample shows roughly 100,000 clones, about 69% of them seen only once. Sample: PBMCs. These receptor sequences come from a man between 35 and 55 years old in good health and CMV-seronegative.

This clone was seen many times. CDR3 DNA sequence: TGCGCCAGCAGCCGCGACAGGAACTATGGCTACACCTTC. It specifies CASSRDRNYGYTF. The chain is built from TRBV4-1 and TRBJ1-2, with a tentative D call TRBD1 (6 bases). The CDR3 consists of 13 residues. V lost 4 bases and J 2 bases, leaving 8 bases between the germline ends. Looked up from germline, CDR1 is MGHRA and CDR2 is YSYEKL.

This chain uses TRBV5-1 with TRBJ2-3, with 14 bases aligning to TRBD2. Per the germline V gene, CDR1 is SGHRS and CDR2 is YFSETQ. Losses at the gene ends were 6 bases for V and 3 bases for J; bases not matched to a gene: 12. The length of the CDR3 is 18 residues. The CDR3 protein is CASTRATSGRAGTDTQYF. In DNA, the CDR3 is TGCGCCAGCACCCGAGCGACTAGCGGGAGGGCCGGTACAGATACGCAGTATTTT.

The V and J genes are TRBV14 and TRBJ2-7, with unresolved D. Per the germline V gene, CDR1 is SGHDN and CDR2 is FVKESK. The CDR3 is 11 residues long. The germline V and J ends were trimmed by 1 base and 6 bases, with 4 bases remaining between them. CDR3 sequence (DNA): TGTGCCAGCAGCCAAGTGCGCGAGCAGTACTTC. Translating gives CASSQVREQYF.

The chain carries TRBV10-3 and TRBJ1-1; 9 nucleotides line up with TRBD1. Germline V gene data show CDR1 as ENHRY and CDR2 as SYGVKD. The CDR3 spans 15 residues. V shed 6 bases and J 0 bases; nucleotides not matched to a gene: 5. This chain's CDR3 is CAISTGGPMNTEAFF. CDR3 DNA: TGTGCCATCAGCACAGGGGGCCCCATGAACACTGAAGCTTTCTTT.

The rearrangement joins TRBV4-2 to TRBJ1-5; D possibly corresponds to TRBD1 (6 bases). The germline CDR1 and CDR2 sequences are LGHNA and YNFKEQ. There are 15 residues in the CDR3. V was pared by 4 bases and J by 2 bases, with 12 bases between. The CDR3 spells CASSPGTQRNQPQHF. The CDR3 DNA reads TGTGCCAGCAGCCCCGGGACACAGCGCAATCAGCCCCAGCATTTT.

The V and J genes are TRBV7-2 and TRBJ2-7, with D possibly being TRBD2 (6 bases). Per the germline V gene, CDR1 is SGHTA and CDR2 is FQGNSA. Trimming shortened V by 2 bases and J by 0 bases, and 11 bases separated the two germline ends. This CDR3 comprises 15 residues. The CDR3 nucleotides are TGTGCCAGCAGCTTATCCACCGGGAGCTCCTACGAGCAGTACTTC. Residues: CASSLSTGSSYEQYF.

The chain links TRBV11-2 to TRBJ2-5; 7 bases match TRBD2. The CDR3 contains 14 residues. CDR1 and CDR2 (germline): SGHAT, FQNNGV. The J segment lost 5 bases and the V segment lost 5 bases, leaving 8 bases of the junction unmatched. This CDR3 reads CASSAGVGRETQYF. As DNA, the CDR3 is TGTGCCAGCAGCGCGGGAGTAGGGCGGGAGACCCAGTACTTC.

The chain recombines TRBV18 with TRBJ1-5; 9 nucleotides match TRBD1. Germline V gene data show CDR1 as KGHSH and CDR2 as LQKENI. The ends lost 0 bases at V and 3 bases at J; junction bases unmatched: 3. This CDR3 contains 16 residues. As DNA, the CDR3 is TGTGCCAGCTCACCACCTGGGACAGGGACCAATCAGCCCCAGCATTTT. Its translation is CASSPPGTGTNQPQHF.

V gene TRBV10-2 combines with J gene TRBJ2-4; D may be TRBD2 (6 bases). The CDR3 is made up of 14 amino acids. Germline CDR1 reads WSHSY; CDR2 reads SAAADI. V was clipped by 4 bases and J by 5 bases, with 12 bases between them. The CDR3 bases are TGCGCCAGCAGTGCAATGTGGGGGGAAAACATTCAGTACTTC. This encodes CASSAMWGENIQYF.

The rearrangement links TRBV14 to TRBJ2-3, with D unresolved. The V and J ends lost 0 bases and 6 bases respectively, with 7 bases between them. Germline V gene data show CDR1 as SGHDN and CDR2 as FVKESK. CDR3 length: 13 residues. The DNA of the CDR3 is TGTGCCAGCAGCCAAGATGTCCGGGATACGCAGTATTTT. It codes for CASSQDVRDTQYF.

This clone was picked up a small number of times. The V and J genes are TRBV30 and TRBJ2-7, with 9 bases identical to TRBD2. The CDR3 spans 14 residues. CDR1 is GTSNPN and CDR2 is SVGIG in the germline V gene (reference sequence). The J segment lost 3 bases and the V segment lost 0 bases, leaving 3 bases of the junction unmatched. The DNA of the CDR3 is TGTGCCTGGAGTGTACAAGCGGGAGGCTACGAGCAGTACTTC. It codes for CAWSVQAGGYEQYF. Full variable domain (rest looked up from reference TRBV30 and TRBJ2-7): SQTIHQWPATLVQPVGSPLSLECTVEGTSNPNLYWYRQAAGRGLQLLFYSVGIGQISSEVPQNLSASRPQDRQFILSSKKLLLSDSGFYLCAWSVQAGGYEQYFGPGTRLTVT.

The chain couples TRBV18 to TRBJ2-7, with TRBD1 as a possible D gene (5 bases). Per the germline V gene, CDR1 is KGHSH and CDR2 is LQKENI. The CDR3 has 16 amino acids. The V and J ends lost 2 bases and 0 bases respectively, with 14 bases between them. The CDR3 region is CASSPGGRGSSYEQYF. The CDR3, as DNA: TGTGCCAGCTCACCAGGCGGAAGGGGAAGCTCCTACGAGCAGTACTTC.

V is TRBV7-2 and J is TRBJ1-4; TRBD1 matches at 7 bases. Germline V gives CDR1 SGHTA, CDR2 FQGNSA. The ends lost 4 bases at V and 7 bases at J; junction bases unmatched: 9. This CDR3 has 15 amino acids. CDR3 amino acids: CASSSTGVMSEKLFF. The CDR3 coding sequence is TGTGCCAGCAGCTCAACAGGGGTTATGAGTGAAAAACTGTTTTTT.

CDR3 sequence (DNA): TGTGCCAGCAGTTCCACGACTAGCGGGGGGGTACACGAGCAGTACTTC. It translates to CASSSTTSGGVHEQYF. The chain recombines TRBV6-6 with TRBJ2-7; TRBD2 aligns across 14 bases. J lost 5 bases, V lost 4 bases, and 7 bases had no gene match. Germline V CDR1 and CDR2: MNHNY, SVGAGI (reference sequence). The CDR3 consists of 16 residues.

The chain links TRBV18 to TRBJ1-2, with TRBD1 identical over 8 bases. Germline V lookup: CDR1 KGHSH, CDR2 LQKENI. Trimming at V came to 3 bases and at J to 0 bases, leaving 9 bases not matched to a gene. The length of the CDR3 is 17 residues. This chain's CDR3 is CASSPSGQGATNYGYTF. DNA for the CDR3: TGTGCCAGCTCACCGTCAGGGCAGGGGGCTACTAACTATGGCTACACCTTC.

V usage is TRBV7-9 and J usage is TRBJ2-7, with TRBD2 identical over 8 bases. Unmatched junction bases numbered 9, after V lost 1 base and J lost 7 bases. In germline, CDR1 is SEHNR, CDR2 FQNEAQ (reference sequence). The CDR3 has 15 residues. The CDR3 sequence is CASSLGAAGGREQYF. The DNA for the CDR3 is TGTGCCAGCAGCTTAGGTGCGGCGGGGGGCCGGGAGCAGTACTTC.

This rearrangement joins TRBV10-1 to TRBJ2-1; D may be TRBD2 (6 bases). The CDR3 contains 15 residues. Germline values: CDR1 WNHNN, CDR2 SYGVQD (reference sequence). V lost 2 bases, J lost 7 bases, and 15 bases lay in between. The CDR3 loop is CASSEPRKEGNEQFF. In DNA, the CDR3 is TGCGCCAGCAGTGAGCCCAGAAAGGAGGGGAATGAGCAGTTCTTC.

This sequence joins TRBV2 and TRBJ2-3; 7 nucleotides match TRBD2. V shed 9 bases, J shed 14 bases, and the junction held 11 bases outside the gene matches. The CDR3 is made up of 11 amino acids. Looked up from germline, CDR1 is SNHLY and CDR2 is FYNNEI. The CDR3 reads CASGGSGEMYF. CDR3 bases: TGTGCCAGTGGGGGGAGCGGGGAGATGTATTTT.

This chain connects TRBV6-4 to TRBJ1-2; unclear D gene. Trimming removed 5 bases at V and 4 bases at J, with 11 bases between. CDR1 is MRHNA, CDR2 SNTAGT, per germline. CDR3 length: 13 amino acids. The CDR3 region is CASSKGGSYGYTF. As DNA, the CDR3 is TGTGCCAGCAGTAAAGGAGGGAGCTATGGCTACACCTTC.

Concerning this clone itself: A read error may produce the germline difference seen at one junction end. CDR3 in amino acids: CASFGQAYKQYF. CDR3 bases: TGTGCCAGTTTTGGGCAGGCCTACAAGCAGTACTTC. The rearrangement joins TRBV28 to TRBJ2-7; D not certain. Germline V gene sequence: CDR1 MDHEN, CDR2 SYDVKM. This CDR3 is 12 amino acids long.